Sequencing of this TCR beta chain was carried out in a study of response to subunit inactivated influenza vaccine. Overall study findings and caveats: Each seasonal influenza vaccination recruits few new T cells, the authors suggested.

TCRdb passed the RT-PCR reads through MiXCR, listing each CDR3 protein once. The sample holds hundreds of thousands of distinct CDR3 sequences, approximately 7.6% seen once. The V end was cut by 2 bases, the J end by 14 bases, with 11 bases between. The CDR3 has 11 residues. Germline assignment: CDR1 SGHRS and CDR2 YFSETQ. This clonotype was recorded at least ten times. Antigen: not known. This chain links TRBV5-1 with TRBJ2-4; tentatively, D is TRBD1 (5 bases). The source of this sequence is a man aged 50 to 69 who received an inactivated influenza vaccine. The sequenced sample was PBMCs from blood, obtained about 24 months after vaccination. The CDR3 nucleotides are TGCGCCAGCAGCTTCGACAGAGTAAAGTACTTC. Translated: CASSFDRVKYF.